A selection of T cell receptor beta chains follows, all from one sample in a study of a mutant IDH1 vaccine in newly diagnosed glioma. Clones were read by immunoSEQ multiplex PCR, and TCRdb kept only the in-frame ones, dropping some. Of approximately 82,000 clones listed, 75% to 90% are singletons. These TCRs' antigens remain unknown. Specimen: PBMCs, collected from a glioma patient whose treatment included an IDH1 peptide vaccine. These receptors were taken from a woman between 45 and 65 years old with glioma. Both conserved end residues are part of each CDR3.

v_call cdr3_length cdr3_aa
TRBV5-1 15 CASSPGDREYYGYTF
TRBV27 21 CASSFPSTGTSGVSSYNEQFF
TRBV28 16 CASSSPESAGDQPQHF
TRBV7-2 14 CASSQDRGPSEQYF
TRBV19 16 CASSILAGEENYEQYF
TRBV19 15 CASTPTGGSYEKLFF
TRBV5-1 15 CASSLGLSPDYGYTF
TRBV7-8 16 CASSLGRTSASYEQYF
TRBV9 16 CASSTQLARTANEQFF
TRBV10-1 16 CASSPIGTLSYNEQFF
TRBV7-8 13 CASSPSRGNEQFF
TRBV4-2 15 CASSHAEGGGDTQYF
TRBV2 15 CASSLAGGPGDTQYF
TRBV29-1 14 CSGGWTVSYNEQFF
TRBV7-9 15 CASSLGDRDNSPLHF
TRBV27 15 CASSSDRAGANVLTF
TRBV28 14 CASRGTGYRYEQYF
TRBV7-3 15 CASSPSARHITEAFF
TRBV5-6 16 CASSLPREIGNTEAFF
TRBV5-1 15 CASSLVGDDMGTQYF
TRBV6-5 12 CASSPPNSPLHF
TRBV5-8 12 CASSLRGGPRTF
TRBV19 12 CASSIQERPMFF
TRBV7-8 15 CASSAQREMIDEQFF
TRBV6-5 14 CASTPRQDSYGYTF
TRBV5-8 13 CASSRGLPYEQYF
TRBV7-2 16 CASSLSRLTLRSGQFF
TRBV28 15 CASLTTGGSVGELFF
TRBV27 14 CASSLGTELYEQYF
TRBV7-7 16 CASSPGRVAGGGEQFF
TRBV14 19 CASSQDPRLRAHSYNEQFF
TRBV10-3 17 CAISESSGGVGANVLTF
TRBV30 12 CAWSVGSGEQYF
TRBV6-5 15 CASSYLGEVSYEQYF
TRBV28 16 CASSPRGTGGSYEQYF
TRBV27 14 CASSFLADHNEQFF
TRBV10-3 15 CATRATGDSYNEQFF
TRBV9 14 CASSVAASDQPQHF
TRBV6-1 15 CASSVLQGANGELFF
TRBV5-4 12 CASSPQGYEAFF
TRBV5-4 14 CASSWNTGFYGYTF
TRBV5-6 14 CASTVGAGQETQYF
TRBV9 16 CASSVAGSGVNTEAFF
TRBV5-1 15 CASSGQGARSTEAFF
TRBV18 14 CASSKGTGADTQYF
TRBV10-2 14 CASSRGQGQETQYF
TRBV12-5 14 CASAAGGTYNEQFF
TRBV6-1 13 CASSSDRVYEQYF
TRBV28 10 CASGAREAFF
TRBV2 13 CASTDGTYLGYTF
TRBV5-1 17 CASSLGTSGSVAYEQYF
TRBV11-3 16 CASSLGPFHLIYGYTF
TRBV27 18 CASSFGSGRDRVADTQYF
TRBV6-6 14 CASIGRQGGTEAFF
TRBV28 17 CASSLLAGELAKNIQYF
TRBV29-1 14 CSVLSGANSYEQYF
TRBV28 15 CASSMPGAKGSEQYF
TRBV5-4 15 CASSLSSGNTDTQYF
TRBV19 15 CASNRDSLNTGELFF